The clone carrying this T cell receptor (beta chain) has at least ten counts. Its target is unknown. TCRdb called the 5' RACE reads again in MiXCR, with one record for every CDR3 protein. This sample has hundreds of thousands of distinct CDR3 sequences, with 20% to 25% found just once. V lost 4 bases, J lost 7 bases, and 4 bases stayed unmatched. Germline V gene data show CDR1 as SGHRS and CDR2 as YFSETQ. CDR3 length: 12 amino acids. This entry is derived from a study of T-cell memory formation after mild COVID-19. Overall study context: TCR clusters were mostly confined to one donor each. The study's findings and limits: Pre-infection memory held some responding clones, suggesting pre-existing cross-reactive T cells responded. Mainly CM and EM harbored the contracting CD4+ clones; mainly EMRA harbored the CD8+ ones.

The sequence came from an adult woman who had mild COVID-19 (a few samples of this study predate the infection). Cell type and time point are not known. Sequenced: PBMCs or a T cell subset sorted from them (not recorded which). The chain has TRBV5-1 and TRBJ1-1, with TRBD1 matching over 7 bases. The CDR3 DNA follows: TGCGCCAGCAGCCCGGGGACAGTTGAAGCTTTCTTT. Its translation: CASSPGTVEAFF.